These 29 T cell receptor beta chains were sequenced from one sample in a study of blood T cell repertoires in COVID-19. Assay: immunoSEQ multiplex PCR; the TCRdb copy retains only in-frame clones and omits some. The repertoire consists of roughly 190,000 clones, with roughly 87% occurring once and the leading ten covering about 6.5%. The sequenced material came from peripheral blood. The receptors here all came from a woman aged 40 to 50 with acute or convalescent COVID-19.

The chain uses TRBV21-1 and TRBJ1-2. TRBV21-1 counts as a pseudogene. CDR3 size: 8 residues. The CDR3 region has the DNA TGTGCCAGCAGCCCTCTCCTCTTC. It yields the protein CASSPLLF.

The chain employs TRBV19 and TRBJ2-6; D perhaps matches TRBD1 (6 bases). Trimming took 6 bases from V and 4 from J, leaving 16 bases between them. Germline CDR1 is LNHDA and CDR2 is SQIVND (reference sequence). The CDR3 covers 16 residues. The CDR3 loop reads CASSNLQGPGANVLTF. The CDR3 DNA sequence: TGTGCCAGTAGCAACCTGCAGGGGCCCGGGGCCAACGTCCTGACTTTC.

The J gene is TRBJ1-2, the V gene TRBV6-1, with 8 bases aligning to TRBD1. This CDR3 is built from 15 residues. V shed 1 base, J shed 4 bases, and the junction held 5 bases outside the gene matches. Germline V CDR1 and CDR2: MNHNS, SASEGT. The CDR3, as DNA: TGTGCCAGCAGTGAAGATTGGACAGGGACCTATGGCTACACCTTC. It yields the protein CASSEDWTGTYGYTF.

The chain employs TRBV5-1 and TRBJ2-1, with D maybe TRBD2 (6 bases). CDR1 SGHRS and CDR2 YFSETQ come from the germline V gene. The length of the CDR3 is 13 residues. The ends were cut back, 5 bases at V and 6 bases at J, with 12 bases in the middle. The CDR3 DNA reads TGCGCCAGCAGGGGCGGGGACTTCAATGAGCAGTTCTTC. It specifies CASRGGDFNEQFF.

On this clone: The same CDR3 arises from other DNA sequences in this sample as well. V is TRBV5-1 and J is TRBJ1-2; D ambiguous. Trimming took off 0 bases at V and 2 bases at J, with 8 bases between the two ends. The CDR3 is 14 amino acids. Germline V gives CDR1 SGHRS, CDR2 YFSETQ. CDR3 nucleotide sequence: TGCGCCAGCAGCTTGGACACCCCGAACTATGGCTACACCTTC. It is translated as CASSLDTPNYGYTF.

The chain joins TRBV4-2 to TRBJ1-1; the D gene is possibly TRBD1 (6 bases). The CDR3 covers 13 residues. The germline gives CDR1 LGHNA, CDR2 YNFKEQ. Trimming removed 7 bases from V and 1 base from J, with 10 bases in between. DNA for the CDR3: TGTGCCAGCAACCTACAGGGGAACACTGAAGCTTTCTTT. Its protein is CASNLQGNTEAFF.

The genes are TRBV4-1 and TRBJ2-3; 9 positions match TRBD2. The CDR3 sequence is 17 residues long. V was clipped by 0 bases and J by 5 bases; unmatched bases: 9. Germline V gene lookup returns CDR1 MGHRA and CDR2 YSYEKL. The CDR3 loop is CASSQDPLSGSRDTQYF. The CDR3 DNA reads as TGCGCCAGCAGCCAAGATCCCCTTAGCGGGAGTAGAGATACGCAGTATTTT.

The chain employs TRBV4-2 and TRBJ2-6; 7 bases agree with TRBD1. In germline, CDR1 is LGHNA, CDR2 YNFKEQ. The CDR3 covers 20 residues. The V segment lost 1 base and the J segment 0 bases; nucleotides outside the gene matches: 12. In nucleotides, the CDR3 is TGTGCCAGCAGCCAAGTTGGAGACCCGAGGGGGCTCTCTGGGGCCAACGTCCTGACTTTC. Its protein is CASSQVGDPRGLSGANVLTF.

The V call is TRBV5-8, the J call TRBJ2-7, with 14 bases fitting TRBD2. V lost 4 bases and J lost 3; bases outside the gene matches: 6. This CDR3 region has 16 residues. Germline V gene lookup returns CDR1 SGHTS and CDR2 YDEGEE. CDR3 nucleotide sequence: TGTGCCAGCAGCACCGTGGGACTAGCGGGGGTCTACGAGCAGTACTTC. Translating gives CASSTVGLAGVYEQYF.

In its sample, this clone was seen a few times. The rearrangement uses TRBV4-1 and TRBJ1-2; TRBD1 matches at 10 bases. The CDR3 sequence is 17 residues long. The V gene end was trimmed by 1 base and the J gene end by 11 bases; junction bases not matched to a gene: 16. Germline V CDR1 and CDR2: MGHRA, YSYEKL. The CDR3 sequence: CASSQGGAWVRDRGYTF. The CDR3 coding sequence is TGCGCCAGCAGCCAAGGAGGGGCTTGGGTTCGGGACAGGGGTTACACCTTC.

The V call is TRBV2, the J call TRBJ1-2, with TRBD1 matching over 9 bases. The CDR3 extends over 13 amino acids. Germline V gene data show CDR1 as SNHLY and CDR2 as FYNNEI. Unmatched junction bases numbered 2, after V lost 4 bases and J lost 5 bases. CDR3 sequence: CASSVQGAYGYTF. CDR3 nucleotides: TGTGCCAGCAGTGTACAGGGGGCATATGGCTACACCTTC.

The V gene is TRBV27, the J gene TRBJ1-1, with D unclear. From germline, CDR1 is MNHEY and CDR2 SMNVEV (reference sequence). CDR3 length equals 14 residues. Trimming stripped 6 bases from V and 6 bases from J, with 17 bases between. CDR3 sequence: CASRSNPGRPEAFF. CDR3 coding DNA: TGTGCCAGCAGGTCTAACCCGGGGAGGCCTGAAGCTTTCTTT.

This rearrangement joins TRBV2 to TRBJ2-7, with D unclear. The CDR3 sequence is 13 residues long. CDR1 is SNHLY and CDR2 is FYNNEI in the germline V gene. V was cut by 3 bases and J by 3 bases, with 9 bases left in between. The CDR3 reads CASSEPIHYEQYF. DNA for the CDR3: TGTGCCAGCAGTGAGCCTATCCACTACGAGCAGTACTTC.

In DNA, the CDR3 is TGTGCCAGCAGCTTTTCCGTTGCAGATACGCAGTATTTT. This codes for CASSFSVADTQYF. The V gene is TRBV5-8, the J gene TRBJ2-3; D gene ambiguous. Trimming pared 2 bases from V and 4 bases from J, leaving 8 bases between. The germline V gene has CDR1 SGHTS and CDR2 YDEGEE. The CDR3 loop spans 13 amino acids.

In DNA, the CDR3 is TGTGCCTGGACCCTGGGGGGGAAGACCAGCTATGGCTACACCTTC. It yields the protein CAWTLGGKTSYGYTF. V gene TRBV30 combines with J gene TRBJ1-2, with D possibly matching TRBD1 (5 bases). Trimming left V 4 bases short and J 4 bases short, with 19 bases between. The germline V gene has CDR1 GTSNPN and CDR2 SVGIG (reference sequence). There are 15 residues in the CDR3.

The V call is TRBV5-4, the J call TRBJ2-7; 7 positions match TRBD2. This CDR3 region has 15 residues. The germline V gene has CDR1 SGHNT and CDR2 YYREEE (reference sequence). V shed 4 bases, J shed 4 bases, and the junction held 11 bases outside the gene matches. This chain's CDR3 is CASSPGGFEGYEQYF. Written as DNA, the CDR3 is TGTGCCAGCAGCCCGGGGGGTTTTGAGGGGTACGAGCAGTACTTC.

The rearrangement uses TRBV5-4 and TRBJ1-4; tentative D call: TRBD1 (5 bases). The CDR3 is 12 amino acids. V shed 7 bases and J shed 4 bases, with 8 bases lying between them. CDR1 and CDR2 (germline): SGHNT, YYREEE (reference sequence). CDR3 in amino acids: CASGQGNEKLFF. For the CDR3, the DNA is TGTGCCAGCGGGCAGGGTAATGAAAAACTGTTTTTT.

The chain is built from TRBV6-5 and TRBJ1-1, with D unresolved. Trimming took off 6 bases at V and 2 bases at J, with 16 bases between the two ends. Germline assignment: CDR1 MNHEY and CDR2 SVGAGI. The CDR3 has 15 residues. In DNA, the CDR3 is TGTGCCAGCAGGAAATCGTCAGGTTTTAACACTGAAGCTTTCTTT. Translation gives CASRKSSGFNTEAFF.

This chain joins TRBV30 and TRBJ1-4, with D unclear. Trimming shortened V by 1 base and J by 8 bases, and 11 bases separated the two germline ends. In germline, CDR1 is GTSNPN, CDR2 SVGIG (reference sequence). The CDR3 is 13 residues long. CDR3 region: CAWSAGGWEKLFF. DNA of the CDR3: TGTGCCTGGAGTGCAGGAGGGTGGGAAAAACTGTTTTTT. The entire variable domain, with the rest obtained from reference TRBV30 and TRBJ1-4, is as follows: SQTIHQWPATLVQPVGSPLSLECTVEGTSNPNLYWYRQAAGRGLQLLFYSVGIGQISSEVPQNLSASRPQDRQFILSSKKLLLSDSGFYLCAWSAGGWEKLFFGSGTQLSVL.

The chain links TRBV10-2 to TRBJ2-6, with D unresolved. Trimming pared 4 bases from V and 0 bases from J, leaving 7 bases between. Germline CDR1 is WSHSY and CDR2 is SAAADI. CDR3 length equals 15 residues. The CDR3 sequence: CASSGSLSGANVLTF. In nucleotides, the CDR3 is TGCGCCAGCAGTGGATCACTCTCTGGGGCCAACGTCCTGACTTTC.

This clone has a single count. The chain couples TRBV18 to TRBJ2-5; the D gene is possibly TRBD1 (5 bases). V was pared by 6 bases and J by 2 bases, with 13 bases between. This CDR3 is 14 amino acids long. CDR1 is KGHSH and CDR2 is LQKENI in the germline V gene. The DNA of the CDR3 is TGTGCCAGCTCCACCCAGGGAATTCAAGAGACCCAGTACTTC. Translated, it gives CASSTQGIQETQYF. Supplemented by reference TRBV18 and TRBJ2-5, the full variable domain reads NAGVMQNPRHLVRRRGQEARLRCSPMKGHSHVYWYRQLPEEGLKFMVYLQKENIIDESGMPKERFSAEFPKEGPSILRIQQVVRGDSAAYFCASSTQGIQETQYFGPGTRLLVL.

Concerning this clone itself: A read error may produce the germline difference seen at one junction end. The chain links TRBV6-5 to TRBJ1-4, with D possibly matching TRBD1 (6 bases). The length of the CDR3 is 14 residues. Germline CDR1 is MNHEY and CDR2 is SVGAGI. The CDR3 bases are TGTGCCAGCAGTGACTCAGGGGCGCGTGAAAAACTGTTTTTT. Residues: CASSDSGAREKLFF.

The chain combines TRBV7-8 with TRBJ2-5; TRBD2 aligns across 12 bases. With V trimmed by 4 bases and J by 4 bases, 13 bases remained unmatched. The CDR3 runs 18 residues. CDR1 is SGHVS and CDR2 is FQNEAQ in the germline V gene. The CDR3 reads CASSSPGLAGARPETQYF. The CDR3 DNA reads TGTGCCAGCAGCTCACCGGGACTAGCGGGCGCTCGCCCAGAGACCCAGTACTTC. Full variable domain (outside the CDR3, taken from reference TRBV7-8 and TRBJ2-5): GAGVSQSPRYKVAKRGQDVALRCDPISGHVSLFWYQQALGQGPEFLTYFQNEAQLDKSGLPSDRFFAERPEGSVSTLKIQRTQQEDSAVYLCASSSPGLAGARPETQYFGPGTRLLVL.

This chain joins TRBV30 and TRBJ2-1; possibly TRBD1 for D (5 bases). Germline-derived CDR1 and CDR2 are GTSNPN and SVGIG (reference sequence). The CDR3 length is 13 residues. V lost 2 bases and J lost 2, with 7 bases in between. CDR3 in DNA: TGTGCCTGGAGTCCGACAGCCTACAATGAGCAGTTCTTC. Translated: CAWSPTAYNEQFF.

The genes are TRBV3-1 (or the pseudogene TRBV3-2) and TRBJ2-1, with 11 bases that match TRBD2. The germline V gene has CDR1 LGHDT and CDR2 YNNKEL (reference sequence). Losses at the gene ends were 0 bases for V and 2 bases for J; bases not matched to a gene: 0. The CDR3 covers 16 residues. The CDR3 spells CASSQEGLAAYNEQFF. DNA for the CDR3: TGTGCCAGCAGCCAAGAGGGACTAGCGGCCTACAATGAGCAGTTCTTC.

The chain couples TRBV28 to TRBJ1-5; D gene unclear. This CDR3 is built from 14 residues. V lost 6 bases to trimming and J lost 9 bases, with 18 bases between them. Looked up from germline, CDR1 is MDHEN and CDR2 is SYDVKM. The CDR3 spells CASSTSGDRRPQHF. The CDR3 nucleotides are TGTGCCAGCAGCACATCGGGTGACCGACGGCCCCAGCATTTT.

The CDR3 sequence: CASSDRVLTGNSPLHF. CDR3 sequence (DNA): TGTGCCAGCAGCGACAGGGTCCTAACGGGCAATTCACCCCTCCACTTT. This chain joins TRBV2 and TRBJ1-6, with 7 bases matching TRBD1. The CDR3 covers 16 residues. J gave up 7 bases and V 6 bases, and 12 bases lay outside the gene matches. Germline loops: CDR1 SNHLY, CDR2 FYNNEI.

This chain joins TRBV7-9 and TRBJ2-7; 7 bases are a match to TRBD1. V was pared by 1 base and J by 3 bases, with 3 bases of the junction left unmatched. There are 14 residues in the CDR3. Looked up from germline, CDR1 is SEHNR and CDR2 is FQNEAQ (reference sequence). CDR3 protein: CASSLGGTDYEQYF. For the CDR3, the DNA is TGTGCCAGCAGCTTAGGGGGGACAGACTACGAGCAGTACTTC.

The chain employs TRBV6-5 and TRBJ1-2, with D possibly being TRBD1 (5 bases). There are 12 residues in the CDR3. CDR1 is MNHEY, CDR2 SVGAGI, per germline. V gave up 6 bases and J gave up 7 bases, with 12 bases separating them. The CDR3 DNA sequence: TGTGCCAGCAGGTTTCAGGGACTTGGCTACACCTTC. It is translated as CASRFQGLGYTF.